Given below is one T cell receptor beta chain in context. The data derive from a study of shared clonotypes between healthy human individuals. When replicate PCRs were run on sorted subsets, they used approximately 0.2 ug DNA, some 33,000 T cell genomes. Sequenced by immunoSEQ multiplex PCR; TCRdb stores in-frame clones only, minus some. Of about 2.4 million clones listed, 90% to 95% are singletons. The V gene lost 2 bases and the J gene lost 5 bases, with 12 bases spanning the gap. The CDR3 runs 14 residues. In germline, CDR1 is MNHNY, CDR2 SVGAGI (reference sequence). The chain has TRBV6-6 and TRBJ2-5, with D possibly being TRBD1 (5 bases). Sequenced input: naive CD4+ T cells from PBMCs. Subset in this sample: CD45RA+ positively selected. This clonotype was sampled from a man aged 18 to 35 in good health. Some clones in this sample may be carry-over from other donors' samples. The CDR3 DNA is TGTGCCAGCAGTTACGGGGCCTCAACGGAGACCCAGTACTTC. This sequence encodes CASSYGASTETQYF.